The clone carrying this T cell receptor (beta chain) was recorded many times. Its antigen is unidentified. The data are from a study of T cells in Graves' hyperthyroidism and ophthalmopathy. Regions amplified from RNA transcripts were the TCR beta CDR3 regions. An initial round of RT-PCR targeting the TCR CDR3 relied on the HTBI primer set. TCRdb called the multiplex PCR reads again in MiXCR, with one record for every CDR3 protein. Here the sample spans 730,000 or so distinct CDR3 sequences, about 17% being singletons. V lost 4 bases and J lost 6, with 16 bases in between. The CDR3 is 15 amino acids. Germline CDR1 reads SGHDT; CDR2 reads YYEEEE. Study-wide results and caveats: Ophthalmopathy got predicted by the model a median approximately 6.3 months before its onset.

This clonotype was sampled from a woman aged 45-60 years with Graves' hyperthyroidism that later progressed to Graves' ophthalmopathy. The chain uses TRBV5-6 and TRBJ1-4, with D possibly matching TRBD1 (6 bases). Sample: blood. The CDR3 sequence: CASSGSQGNDEKLFF. Here the CDR3 DNA reads TGTGCCAGCAGCGGCTCGCAGGGGAATGATGAAAAACTGTTTTTT.